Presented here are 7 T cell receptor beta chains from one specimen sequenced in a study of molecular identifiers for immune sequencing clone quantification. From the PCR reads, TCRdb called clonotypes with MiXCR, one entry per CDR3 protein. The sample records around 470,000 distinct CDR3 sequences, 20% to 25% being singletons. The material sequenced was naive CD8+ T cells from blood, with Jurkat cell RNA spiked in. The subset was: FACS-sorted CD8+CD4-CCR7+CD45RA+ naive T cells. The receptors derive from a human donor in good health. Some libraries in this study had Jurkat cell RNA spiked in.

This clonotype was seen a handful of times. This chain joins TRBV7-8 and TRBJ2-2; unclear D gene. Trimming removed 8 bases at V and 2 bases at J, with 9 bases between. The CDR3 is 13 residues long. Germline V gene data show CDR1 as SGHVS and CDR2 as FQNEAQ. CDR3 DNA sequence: TGTGCCAGCTTTGGACCAAACACCGGGGAGCTGTTTTTT. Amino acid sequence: CASFGPNTGELFF.

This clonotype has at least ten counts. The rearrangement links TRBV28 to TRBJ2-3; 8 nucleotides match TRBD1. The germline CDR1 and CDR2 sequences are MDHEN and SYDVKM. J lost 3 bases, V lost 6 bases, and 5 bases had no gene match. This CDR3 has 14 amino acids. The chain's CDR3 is CASSHRGLTDTQYF. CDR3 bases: TGTGCCAGCAGCCACAGGGGGTTAACAGATACGCAGTATTTT.

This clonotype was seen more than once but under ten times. The CDR3 nucleotides read TGCGCCAGCAGCCAGGCGACAGCCCCACTTGAAAAACTGTTTTTT. This translates into CASSQATAPLEKLFF. The chain carries TRBV4-3 and TRBJ1-4, with a weak D call TRBD1 (5 bases). Germline CDR1 is LGHNA and CDR2 is YSLEER. V shed 3 bases and J shed 7 bases, with 15 bases lying between them. The length of the CDR3 is 15 residues.

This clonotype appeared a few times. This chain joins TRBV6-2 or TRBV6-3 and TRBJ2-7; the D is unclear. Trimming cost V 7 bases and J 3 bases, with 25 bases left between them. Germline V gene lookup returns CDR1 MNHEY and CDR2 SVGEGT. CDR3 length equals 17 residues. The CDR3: CASTKLEMGIPHYEQYF. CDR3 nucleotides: TGTGCCAGCACCAAATTGGAGATGGGGATCCCCCACTACGAGCAGTACTTC.

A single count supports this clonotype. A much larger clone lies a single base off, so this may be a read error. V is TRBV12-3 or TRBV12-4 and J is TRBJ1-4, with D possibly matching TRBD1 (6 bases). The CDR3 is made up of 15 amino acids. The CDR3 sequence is CASLNADSLNEKLVF. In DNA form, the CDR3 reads TGTGCCAGCCTCAACGCGGACAGTCTTAATGAAAAACTGGTTTTT.

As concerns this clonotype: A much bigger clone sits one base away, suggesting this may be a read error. CDR3 region: CASSQTVHGAANEKLFF. The CDR3 bases are TGCGCCAGCAGCCAAACCGTCCACGGTGCAGCTAATGAAAAACTGTTTTTT. The rearrangement joins TRBV4-3 to TRBJ1-4; D is undetermined. V was pared by 2 bases and J by 3 bases, with 16 bases between. This CDR3 has 17 amino acids. Germline CDR1 and CDR2: LGHNA and YSLEER.

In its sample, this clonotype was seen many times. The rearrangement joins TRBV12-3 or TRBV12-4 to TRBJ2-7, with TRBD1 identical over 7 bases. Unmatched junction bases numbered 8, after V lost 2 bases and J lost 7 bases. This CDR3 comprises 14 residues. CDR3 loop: CASSLLKGAREQYF. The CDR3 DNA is TGTGCCAGCAGTTTATTGAAGGGGGCCCGGGAGCAGTACTTC.